Sequencing of this T cell receptor (beta chain) was carried out in a study of blood T cell repertoires in COVID-19. Background on the study: Collection of acute and convalescent COVID-19 samples took place in the United States, Italy and Spain. Sources were T cells, B-cell-depleted T cells, or PBMCs; the material itself was cDNA or gDNA.

In germline, CDR1 is LGHNA, CDR2 YSLEER. This CDR3 has 17 amino acids. Trimming removed 3 bases from V and 7 bases from J; junction bases left unmatched: 11. Source study methods: Scientists estimated how many nucleated cells there were by amplifying reference gene primers. Measured with immunoSEQ multiplex PCR; TCRdb has only the in-frame clones, and not every one. Clone size and V and J calls were adopted from that table, with D and trimming inferred from the DNA. The data hold about 320,000 clones, with about nine tenths observed a single time. The Seattle site enrolled patients during active infection and followed them longitudinally.

This TCR was sampled from a woman between 25 and 40 years old with COVID-19, enrolled during active disease. The V and J genes are TRBV4-3 and TRBJ2-2; TRBD2 aligns across 10 bases. The sequenced sample was peripheral blood. CDR3 nucleotide sequence: TGCGCCAGCAGCCACTCCCGGGCTAGCGGGGGTGGCGGGGAGCTGTTTTTT. Protein sequence: CASSHSRASGGGGELFF.